This T cell receptor beta chain was recovered during a study of molecular identifiers for immune sequencing clone quantification. Points from the study as a whole: Whereas naive cells kept under 1% of molecules in clones above 20 RNA copies, such clones held over 97% in effectors. Identical barcode-sharing TCR molecules could lead to underestimated sizes for highly expanded clones.

As concerns this clonotype: Its antigen remains unknown.

Libraries of bulk TCR were made by previously described methods (with listed TCR primers). Using its own MiXCR run on the PCR reads, TCRdb lists one record per CDR3 protein. The sample holds approximately 630,000 distinct CDR3 sequences, around 25% seen once. The sequencing input was naive CD8+ T cells from blood, with Jurkat cell RNA spiked in. Specified subset: FACS-sorted CD8+CD4-CCR7+CD45RA+ naive T cells. This receptor was identified in a human donor in good health. Some libraries in this study had Jurkat cell RNA spiked in.

CDR3 region: CASSLGTAKNIQYF. CDR3 coding DNA: TGTGCCAGCAGTTTAGGAACAGCCAAAAACATTCAGTACTTC. The chain combines TRBV27 with TRBJ2-4; D is uncertain. Trimming shortened V by 2 bases and J by 0 bases, and 5 bases separated the two germline ends. The CDR3 runs to 14 residues. Looked up from germline, CDR1 is MNHEY and CDR2 is SMNVEV (reference sequence).